The rows below give T cell receptor beta chains drawn from one sample of a study of tumor-infiltrating lymphocytes in primary liver carcinoma. One entry per CDR3 protein, called by TCRdb with MiXCR from the multiplex PCR reads. The table records around 88,000 distinct CDR3 sequences, about 70% of them present only once. The specimen sequenced was tumor-adjacent normal liver tissue. The source of these receptors is a man aged 35-49 years with primary liver carcinoma and hepatitis B virus infection. Both conserved end residues are part of each CDR3. Each record gives: D gene, V gene, J gene, clone size, CDR3 protein, CDR3 DNA. D genes are given only for firm matches. Clone size is shown for a subset of rows, as once, few, many or a class of expanded clone.

>.|TRBV6-6|TRBJ2-5|.
CASRIEGSRETQYF
TGTGCCAGCAGAATAGAGGGCAGCCGCGAGACCCAGTACTTC
>.|TRBV11-1|TRBJ2-5|.
CASSPPPGVRKDFQETHYF
TGTGCCAGCAGCCCTCCCCCGGGGGTCAGGAAGGACTTCCAAGAGACCCACTACTTC
>.|TRBV12-3/TRBV12-4|TRBJ2-7|.
CASTEPGLAFHEQYF
TGTGCCAGTACCGAACCGGGACTGGCTTTTCACGAGCAGTACTTC
>TRBD2|TRBV5-1|TRBJ2-7|once
CACRETSGGVYEQYF
TGCGCCTGCAGGGAGACTAGCGGGGGTGTCTACGAGCAGTACTTC
>TRBD1|TRBV30|TRBJ2-7|.
CAWNFGTGGSYEQYF
TGTGCTTGGAATTTTGGGACAGGGGGCTCCTATGAGCAGTACTTC
>TRBD1|TRBV5-4|TRBJ1-2|many
CASSSDRGLRGYTF
TGTGCCAGCAGCTCGGACAGGGGGCTGCGTGGCTACACCTTC
>.|TRBV6-5|TRBJ2-5|once
CASSYSWGRRETRYF
TGTGCCAGCAGTTACTCGTGGGGGCGCCGAGAGACCCGGTACTTC
>.|TRBV11-2|TRBJ2-1|few
CTSSLVAGYNEQFF
TGTACCAGCAGCTTAGTCGCGGGTTACAATGAGCAGTTCTTT
>.|TRBV11-1|TRBJ2-2|.
CASNLASVLSNTGELFF
TGTGCCAGCAACTTAGCGTCAGTGCTTTCGAACACCGGGGAGCTGTTTTTT
>TRBD2|TRBV4-2|TRBJ2-2|.
CANSRDLAGGTGELFF
TGTGCCAACAGCCGAGACCTAGCGGGAGGCACCGGGGAGCTGTTTTTT
>.|TRBV25-1|TRBJ2-3|.
CASSGYLADTQYF
TGTGCCAGCAGTGGATATTTGGCAGATACGCAGTATTTT
>.|TRBV11-2|TRBJ2-7|.
CASARCSSYGQYF
TGTGCCAGCGCCCGGTGCAGCTCCTACGGGCAGTACTTC
>.|TRBV4-1|TRBJ2-3|many
CASSQVPSSPDTQYF
TGCGCCAGCAGCCAAGTTCCCTCTAGCCCAGATACGCAGTATTTT
>.|TRBV28|TRBJ2-5|.
CASWGQNEETQYF
TGTGCCAGCTGGGGGCAGAACGAAGAGACCCAGTACTTC
>.|TRBV5-1|TRBJ2-1|once
CAISPTGAVNNEQFF
TGTGCCATCAGCCCCACTGGGGCAGTAAACAATGAGCAGTTCTTC
>.|TRBV12-5|TRBJ2-3|many
CASGFGPDTQYF
TGTGCTAGTGGTTTTGGACCAGATACGCAGTATTTT
>.|TRBV28|TRBJ1-1|.
CASSLHTVVTEAFF
TGTGCCAGCAGTTTACACACAGTGGTCACTGAAGCTTTCTTT
>.|TRBV10-3|TRBJ2-2|many
CAIQQGDTGELFF
TGTGCCATCCAACAGGGAGACACCGGGGAGCTGTTTTTT
>.|TRBV29-1|TRBJ2-3|.
CSAGSIPLSTDTQCF
TGCAGCGCTGGATCTATCCCTTTAAGCACAGATACGCAGTGTTTT
>TRBD2|TRBV28|TRBJ2-2|.
CASSLFHPWTSGGNTGELFF
TGTGCCAGCAGTCTATTCCATCCCTGGACTAGCGGAGGAAACACCGGGGAGCTGTTTTTT
>TRBD2|TRBV4-1|TRBJ2-1|.
CASNQYSSGRINEQFF
TGCGCCAGCAACCAATATTCCAGCGGGAGGATCAATGAGCAGTTCTTC
>.|TRBV28|TRBJ2-1|few
CASTYTGKRGNEQFF
TGTGCCAGCACCTATACGGGGAAGAGAGGGAATGAGCAGTTCTTC
>.|TRBV14|TRBJ2-7|.
CAIIQDSSYEQYF
TGTGCCATCATCCAAGACAGCTCCTACGAGCAGTACTTC
>.|TRBV11-2|TRBJ2-1|.
CANSPQQDQGQFF
TGTGCCAACAGCCCTCAGCAGGATCAGGGGCAGTTCTTC